A selection of T cell receptor beta chains follows, all from one sample in a study of blood T cell repertoires in COVID-19. The protocol was immunoSEQ multiplex PCR, while the TCRdb copy is restricted to in-frame clones and leaves out a portion. The table lists roughly 59,000 clones, roughly 80% of them singletons. Source material: peripheral blood. The source of these receptors is a human donor in a cohort sampled during active COVID-19. Both conserved end residues are part of each CDR3. A D gene is named only where the DNA matches it firmly. Part of the rows lack a size; the others show once, few, many or a class for expanded clones.

V gene,clone size,D gene,J gene,CDR3 DNA,CDR3 protein
TRBV28,.,.,TRBJ2-3,TGTGCCAGCAGTCCCGGTTCGCGAAGGGGGTATTTT,CASSPGSRRGYF
TRBV7-6,.,TRBD2,TRBJ2-1,TGTGCCAGCAGCTTAGTGACTAGCGGGAGTACAAGGGCCTACAATGAGCAGTTCTTC,CASSLVTSGSTRAYNEQFF
TRBV6-4,medium-sized,TRBD1,TRBJ2-1,TGTGCCAGCAGTCGGGGACAGGGTCACAATGAGCAGTTCTTC,CASSRGQGHNEQFF
TRBV11-2,many,TRBD2,TRBJ2-1,TGTGCCAGCAGCACCACCCTAGCGGGAGTCAATGAGCAGTTCTTC,CASSTTLAGVNEQFF
TRBV24-1,once,TRBD2,TRBJ2-1,TGTGCCACCAGTGATTCGCTGACTAGCGGGGGATCCTACAATGAGCAGTTCTTC,CATSDSLTSGGSYNEQFF
TRBV5-6,.,.,TRBJ2-7,TGTGCCAGCATGGGGGGCGGGAGCTCCTACGAGCAGTACTTC,CASMGGGSSYEQYF
TRBV7-9,.,.,TRBJ2-5,TGTGCCAGCAGCCTTACAGTCCCCCAAGAGACCCAGTACTTC,CASSLTVPQETQYF
TRBV6-5,.,TRBD1,TRBJ1-1,TGTGCCAGCCAAGACAGGGGTATCAGGCCTGAAGCTTTCTTT,CASQDRGIRPEAFF
TRBV4-3,.,.,TRBJ2-7,TGCGCCAGCAGCCAAGATTTAGGTGAGGCCTACGAGCAGTACTTC,CASSQDLGEAYEQYF
TRBV29-1,few,TRBD2,TRBJ2-1,TGCAGCGTTGGGACTAGCGGCAATGAGCAGTTCTTC,CSVGTSGNEQFF
TRBV20-1,once,.,TRBJ2-5,TGCAGTGTTAACAGAAAAGAGACCCAGTACTTC,CSVNRKETQYF
TRBV19,.,.,TRBJ2-1,TGTGCCAGTAGGGCGGGCGGCTTGTACAATGAGCAGTTCTTC,CASRAGGLYNEQFF